This T cell receptor (beta chain) appears in the sequencing data of a study of blood T cell repertoires in COVID-19. The overall study: PBMCs, B-cell-depleted T cells, or T cells provided the cDNA or gDNA that made up the material.

It was during active infection that Seattle patients were enrolled and then longitudinally followed. Authors' methods: Amplification of reference gene primers was used by the study to estimate nucleated cell counts. Measured with immunoSEQ multiplex PCR; TCRdb has only the in-frame clones, and not every one. V, J and clone size were drawn from that table, and D and trimming were deduced from the DNA. The repertoire holds about 350,000 clones, with more than 70% as singletons. Trimming cost V 3 bases and J 2 bases; bases outside gene matches: 5. This CDR3 has 16 amino acids. Looked up from germline, CDR1 is SGDLS and CDR2 is YYNGEE.

The sequence was collected from a woman between 65 and 79 years old with COVID-19, enrolled during active disease. This chain joins TRBV9 and TRBJ2-5, with 12 bases fitting TRBD2. The material sequenced was peripheral blood. CDR3 sequence: CASSATLAGGQETQYF. DNA for the CDR3: TGTGCCAGCAGCGCCACGCTAGCGGGGGGGCAAGAGACCCAGTACTTC. Full variable domain (outside the CDR3, taken from reference TRBV9 and TRBJ2-5): DSGVTQTPKHLITATGQRVTLRCSPRSGDLSVYWYQQSLDQGLQFLIQYYNGEERAKGNILERFSAQQFPDLHSELNLSSLELGDSALYFCASSATLAGGQETQYFGPGTRLLVL.